Below, one T cell receptor beta chain is given with its context. Only in-frame clones appear in the TCRdb table, and some are missing; sequencing was by immunoSEQ multiplex PCR. The top ten clones hold 3% to 3.5% of a sample with roughly 200,000 clones, 84% of them seen once. This record belongs to a study of blood T cell repertoires in COVID-19. This TCR derives from a woman aged 25 to 39 who had been exposed to COVID-19. The sample comprised PBMCs or T cells enriched from blood (not recorded which).

CDR3 amino acids: CASSRSLRTDTQYF. In DNA, the CDR3 is TGTGCCAGCAGCAGATCCCTGCGGACAGATACGCAGTATTTT. The chain combines TRBV3-1 (or the pseudogene TRBV3-2) with TRBJ2-3; no clear D gene. Trimming pared 5 bases from V and 3 bases from J, leaving 12 bases between. This CDR3 spans 14 amino acids. CDR1 is LGHDT and CDR2 is YNNKEL in the germline V gene (reference sequence).